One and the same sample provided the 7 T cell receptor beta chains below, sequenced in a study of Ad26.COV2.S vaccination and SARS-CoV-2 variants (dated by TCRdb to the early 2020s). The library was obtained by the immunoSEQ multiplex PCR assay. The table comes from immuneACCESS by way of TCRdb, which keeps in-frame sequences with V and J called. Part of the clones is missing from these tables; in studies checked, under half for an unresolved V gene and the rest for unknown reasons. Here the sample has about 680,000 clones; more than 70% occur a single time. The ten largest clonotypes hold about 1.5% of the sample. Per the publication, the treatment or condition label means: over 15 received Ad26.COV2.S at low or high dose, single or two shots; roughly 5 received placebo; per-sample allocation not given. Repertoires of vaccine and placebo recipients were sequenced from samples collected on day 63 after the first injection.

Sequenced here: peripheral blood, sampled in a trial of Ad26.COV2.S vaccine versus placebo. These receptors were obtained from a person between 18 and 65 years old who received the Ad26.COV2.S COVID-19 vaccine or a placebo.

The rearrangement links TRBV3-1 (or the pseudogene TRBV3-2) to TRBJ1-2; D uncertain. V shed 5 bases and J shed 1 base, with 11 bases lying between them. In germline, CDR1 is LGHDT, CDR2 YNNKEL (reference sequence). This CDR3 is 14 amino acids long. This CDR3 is CASSTEVVNYGYTF. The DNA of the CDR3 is TGTGCCAGCAGCACGGAGGTAGTTAACTATGGCTACACCTTC.

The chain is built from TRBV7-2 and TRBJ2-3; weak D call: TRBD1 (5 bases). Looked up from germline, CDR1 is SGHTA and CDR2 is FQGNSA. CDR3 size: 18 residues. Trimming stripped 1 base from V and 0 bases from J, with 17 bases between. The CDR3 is CASSLDITGDFSTDTQYF. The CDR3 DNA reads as TGTGCCAGCAGCTTAGATATAACAGGAGATTTTAGCACAGATACGCAGTATTTT.

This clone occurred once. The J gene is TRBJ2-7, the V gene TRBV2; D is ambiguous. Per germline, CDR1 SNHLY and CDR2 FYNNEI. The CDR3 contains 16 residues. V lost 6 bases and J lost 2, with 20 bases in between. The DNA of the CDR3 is TGTGCCAGCAGCTGGGCGGTCGAGACGGAAACCTACGAGCAGTACTTC. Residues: CASSWAVETETYEQYF.

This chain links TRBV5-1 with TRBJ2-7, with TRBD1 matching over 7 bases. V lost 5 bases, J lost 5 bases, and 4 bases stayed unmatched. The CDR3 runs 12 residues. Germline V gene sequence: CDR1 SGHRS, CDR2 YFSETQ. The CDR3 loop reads CASRTQGNEQYF. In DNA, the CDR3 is TGCGCCAGCAGGACACAGGGGAACGAGCAGTACTTC.

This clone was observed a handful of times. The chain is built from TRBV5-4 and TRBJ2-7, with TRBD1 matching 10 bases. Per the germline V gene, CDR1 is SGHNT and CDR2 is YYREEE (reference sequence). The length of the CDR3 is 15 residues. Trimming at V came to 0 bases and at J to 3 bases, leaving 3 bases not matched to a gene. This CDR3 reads CASSLGGDRGYEQYF. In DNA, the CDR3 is TGTGCCAGCAGCTTGGGGGGGGACAGGGGCTACGAGCAGTACTTC.

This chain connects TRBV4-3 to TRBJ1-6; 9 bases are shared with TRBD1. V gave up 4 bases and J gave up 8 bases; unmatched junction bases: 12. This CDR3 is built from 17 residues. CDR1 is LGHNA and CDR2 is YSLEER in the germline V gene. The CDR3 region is CASSRGGGQGNYSPLHF. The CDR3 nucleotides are TGCGCCAGCAGCCGCGGCGGGGGACAGGGTAATTATTCACCCCTCCACTTT.

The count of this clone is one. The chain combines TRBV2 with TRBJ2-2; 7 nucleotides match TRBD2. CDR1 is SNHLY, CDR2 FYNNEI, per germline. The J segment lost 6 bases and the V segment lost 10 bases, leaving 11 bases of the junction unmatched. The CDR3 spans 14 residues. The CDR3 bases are TGTGCCACCTTAGCGGGCCCGTTTGCCGGGGAGCTGTTTTTT. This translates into CATLAGPFAGELFF. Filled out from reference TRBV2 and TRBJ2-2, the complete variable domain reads EPEVTQTPSHQVTQMGQEVILRCVPISNHLYFYWYRQILGQKVEFLVSFYNNEISEKSEIFDDQFSVERPDGSNFTLKIRSTKLEDSAMYFCATLAGPFAGELFFGEGSRLTVL.